This T cell receptor beta chain is drawn from a study of blood T cell repertoires in COVID-19. At the level of the study: Acute-phase and convalescent COVID-19 samples originated in the United States, Italy and Spain. The cDNA or gDNA used as material had been derived from T cells, B-cell-depleted T cells, or PBMCs.

The germline gives CDR1 SEHNR, CDR2 FQNEAQ (reference sequence). J lost 5 bases, V lost 2 bases, and 6 bases had no gene match. CDR3 length: 14 residues. This clone was counted once. The data were produced by immunoSEQ multiplex PCR, yet TCRdb's version contains in-frame clones alone and is incomplete. The data show 70,000 to 85,000 clones, approximately 82% seen once. The sample consisted of peripheral blood. This clonotype originated in a man older than 75 with active or convalescent COVID-19. The chain is built from TRBV7-9 and TRBJ2-7, with 7 bases that match TRBD2. CDR3 in amino acids: CASSLRGGQNEQYF. CDR3 nucleotide sequence: TGTGCCAGCAGCTTAAGGGGAGGGCAGAACGAGCAGTACTTC.